The T cell receptor (beta chain) under discussion was sequenced for a study of radiotherapy plus CTLA-4 blockade in lung cancer. Some clones are missing from TCRdb's copy, which holds only in-frame ones; the method was immunoSEQ multiplex PCR. The profile shows about 97,000 clones, about four fifths of them singletons. Material: peripheral blood, obtained from a patient treated with radiotherapy plus ipilimumab. This sequence was found in a human donor with non-small cell lung cancer who had a partial response to radiotherapy plus ipilimumab. Some clones in this sample may be carry-over from other donors' samples.

The CDR3 sequence: CASSQARGYNEQFF. The CDR3 nucleotides are TGCGCCAGCAGTCAGGCGAGGGGGTACAATGAGCAGTTCTTC. This chain joins TRBV23-1 and TRBJ2-1, with a possible D match to TRBD1 (6 bases). TRBV23-1 is annotated as an ORF whose role is uncertain. V dropped 3 bases and J dropped 4 bases, with 10 bases sitting between them. This CDR3 spans 14 amino acids.